This T cell receptor (beta chain) was found in a study of blood T cell repertoires in COVID-19. In the study overall: Sources were T cells, B-cell-depleted T cells, or PBMCs; the material itself was cDNA or gDNA.

The V end was cut by 3 bases, the J end by 4 bases, with 12 bases between. CDR1 is MNHEY, CDR2 SMNVEV, per germline (reference sequence). The CDR3 totals 14 residues. Per the authors' pipeline: The authors estimated nucleated cell counts from reference gene primer amplification. Clones were sequenced by immunoSEQ multiplex PCR, and TCRdb holds only the in-frame ones, with some missing. V and J calls and clone size follow that table, whereas D and trimming were derived from the DNA. The sample yields fewer than 300,000 clones, 65% to 85% seen once. The chain joins TRBV27 to TRBJ1-1; a weak D match, TRBD1 (5 bases). The sequence came from a person aged 65 to 85 with COVID-19, enrolled during active disease. Sequencing used peripheral blood. The CDR3 region has the DNA TGTGCCAGCAGTTTTGCAGGGTTGGCCACTGAAGCTTTCTTT. Its translation: CASSFAGLATEAFF.